Listed below are T cell receptor beta chains from one sample, sequenced in a study of cytomegalovirus exposure and HLA in healthy donors. Profiled with immunoSEQ multiplex PCR; TCRdb holds only in-frame clones, not every one. This table has around 200,000 clones, about three quarters appearing once. The sequenced sample was PBMCs. The receptors stem from a man aged 40-55 years in good health and CMV-seronegative. Both conserved end residues are part of each CDR3. The D gene is left open where the match is weak. A row's size may be missing; if present it is once, few, many or a size class.

j_call v_call d_call clone_size cdr3_aa cdr3_nt
TRBJ1-1 TRBV5-4 - few CASSFRTEAFF TGTGCCAGCAGCTTCAGGACTGAAGCTTTCTTT
TRBJ2-1 TRBV7-2 TRBD1 - CASSLGGQGYEQFF TGTGCCAGCAGCTTAGGGGGACAGGGGTATGAGCAGTTCTTC
TRBJ2-1 TRBV6-5 - - CASSTPVRGAEFF TGTGCCAGCAGCACGCCGGTACGCGGCGCGGAGTTCTTC
TRBJ1-1 TRBV9 - - CASSVYPTGYTEAFF TGTGCCAGCAGCGTATACCCCACAGGGTACACTGAAGCTTTCTTT
TRBJ2-7 TRBV27 TRBD1 few CASSKTGTAYEQYF TGTGCCAGCAGCAAAACCGGGACAGCCTACGAGCAGTACTTC
TRBJ2-3 TRBV14 TRBD2 once CASSPFALTGTRGTDTQYF TGTGCCAGCAGCCCCTTTGCCCTTACCGGGACTAGGGGAACAGATACGCAGTATTTT
TRBJ2-2 TRBV4-2 TRBD2 - CASSRSQSSGGTGELFF TGTGCCAGCAGCCGCTCCCAATCTAGCGGGGGGACCGGGGAGCTGTTTTTT
TRBJ2-3 TRBV7-2 - - CASSLPTDTQYF TGTGCCAGCAGCTTACCAACAGATACGCAGTATTTT
TRBJ2-3 TRBV2 TRBD1 - CASSDKGAVRDTQYF TGTGCCAGCAGTGACAAGGGGGCAGTTCGGGATACGCAGTATTTT
TRBJ1-1 TRBV19 - - CASSIEPGLGTEAFF TGTGCCAGTAGTATTGAGCCCGGGTTGGGTACTGAAGCTTTCTTT
TRBJ2-7 TRBV10-3 TRBD2 - CAISEKAGGPYEQYF TGTGCCATCAGTGAGAAGGCGGGAGGACCCTACGAGCAGTACTTC
TRBJ2-2 TRBV9 - - CASSVGSGELFF TGTGCCAGCAGCGTAGGCAGCGGGGAGCTGTTTTTT
TRBJ2-5 TRBV10-3 TRBD1 - CAISEPRDRGRETQYF TGTGCCATCAGTGAGCCCCGGGACAGGGGACGAGAGACCCAGTACTTC
TRBJ2-7 TRBV27 TRBD2 few CASGRATEQYF TGTGCCAGCGGGAGGGCTACCGAGCAGTACTTC
TRBJ2-7 TRBV29-1 TRBD2 - CSVEEGGFYEQYF TGCAGCGTTGAAGAGGGGGGGTTCTACGAGCAGTACTTC
TRBJ1-5 TRBV13 TRBD1 - CASSQGQGGPNQPQHF TGTGCCAGCAGCCAAGGACAGGGAGGGCCCAATCAGCCCCAGCATTTT
TRBJ1-1 TRBV11-2 - - CASSPRQAFEAFF TGTGCCAGCAGCCCCCGACAGGCCTTTGAAGCTTTCTTT
TRBJ2-1 TRBV19 - - CASRDSTYSGSGEQFF TGTGCCAGTCGGGACTCCACTTACTCCGGGTCCGGTGAGCAGTTCTTC
TRBJ2-5 TRBV4-1 - few CASSQVNPPETQYF TGCGCCAGCAGCCAAGTTAATCCCCCCGAGACCCAGTACTTC
TRBJ2-7 TRBV11-2 TRBD1 - CASSFRRQGDEQYF TGTGCCAGCAGCTTCCGGCGACAGGGGGACGAGCAGTACTTC
TRBJ1-2 TRBV7-9 - - CASSYFRGLRDYGYTF TGTGCCAGCAGCTACTTTCGGGGTCTTAGGGACTATGGCTACACCTTC
TRBJ1-2 TRBV11-2 TRBD1 - CASSHTGDPYYGYTF TGTGCCAGCAGCCATACAGGGGATCCCTACTATGGCTACACCTTC
TRBJ2-2 TRBV29-1 - - CSVVYRDTGELFF TGCAGCGTTGTATACAGGGACACCGGGGAGCTGTTTTTT
TRBJ2-3 TRBV18 TRBD2 - CASSRVEAGGIDTQYF TGTGCCAGCTCCCGCGTTGAAGCGGGAGGTATAGATACGCAGTATTTT
TRBJ2-3 TRBV10-1 TRBD1 - CASSLRDRVFDTQYF TGCGCCAGCAGTCTCCGGGACAGGGTGTTTGATACGCAGTATTTT
TRBJ2-1 TRBV6-5 - - CASSYGDFYNEQFF TGTGCCAGCAGTTACGGGGACTTCTACAATGAGCAGTTCTTC
TRBJ1-6 TRBV7-9 TRBD1 few CASSLLGTGLSPLHF TGTGCCAGCAGCTTACTCGGGACAGGACTCTCACCCCTCCACTTT
TRBJ2-7 TRBV27 TRBD1 - CASSLSLDRRYEQYF TGTGCCAGCAGTTTATCGCTGGACAGGCGTTACGAGCAGTACTTC
TRBJ2-1 TRBV5-8 - - CASPAVPLYNEQFF TGTGCCAGCCCTGCGGTTCCTTTATACAATGAGCAGTTCTTC
TRBJ1-3 TRBV19 - few CASTRTDSGNTIYF TGTGCCAGTACCAGGACAGACTCTGGAAACACCATATATTTT